This TCR beta chain was retrieved from a study of CD8+ T cells in alopecia areata. Across the study: Treated individuals took tofacitinib by mouth, 5 to 10 mg twice daily.

The sequencing template was cDNA reverse transcribed from extracted RNA. Some clones are missing from TCRdb's copy, which holds only in-frame ones; the method was immunoSEQ multiplex PCR. Of more than 200,000 clones in the sample, more than 55% are singletons; the top ten hold 0.95% to 1.5%. The CDR3 length is 16 residues. V trimming: 3 bases; J trimming: 1 base; junction bases outside the gene matches: 8. The germline gives CDR1 SGDLS, CDR2 YYNGEE. This clone was detected a few times. Noted treatment: oral pan-JAK inhibitor, 5-10 mg twice daily. This receptor was identified in a human donor with alopecia areata. This specimen was CD4+ T cells sorted from blood, taken around week 44, from a patient treated with tofacitinib. This chain links TRBV9 with TRBJ2-3; 7 nucleotides align to TRBD1. CDR3 in DNA: TGTGCCAGCAGCGAAAGACAGGGCTCTCGCACAGATACGCAGTATTTT. Its translation is CASSERQGSRTDTQYF.